One sample yielded the 12 T cell receptor beta chains listed below, sequenced in a study of Graves' ophthalmopathy and Graves' hyperthyroidism. Amplifying from RNA transcripts, the study obtained TCR beta CDR3 regions. The first-round RT-PCR employed HTBI primers together with the Qiagen OneStep RT-PCR kit. A multiplex PCR was then performed as the second round. TCRdb ran MiXCR on the multiplex PCR reads and lists one entry per CDR3 protein. The sample contains roughly 420,000 distinct CDR3 sequences, around 21% of which appear only once. Input material: peripheral blood. These receptors were taken from a woman aged 18 to 35 with stable Graves' hyperthyroidism.

This clonotype was seen many times. The chain employs TRBV29-1 and TRBJ2-5; D ambiguous. CDR1 is SQVTM, CDR2 ANQGSEA, per germline. Trimming shortened V by 3 bases and J by 1 base, and 9 bases separated the two germline ends. The CDR3 covers 13 residues. In nucleotides, the CDR3 is TGCAGCGTTGAGGGTAGTCCCCAAGAGACCCAGTACTTC. It translates to CSVEGSPQETQYF.

This clonotype was counted many times. This chain uses TRBV6-5 with TRBJ2-7; D perhaps matches TRBD2 (7 bases). Germline CDR1 reads MNHEY; CDR2 reads SVGAGI. The CDR3 is made up of 14 amino acids. The V end lost 2 bases, the J end lost 5 bases, and 13 bases lay between the germline ends. CDR3 region: CASSYVWGGNEQYF. The CDR3 DNA follows: TGTGCCAGCAGTTACGTCTGGGGGGGCAACGAGCAGTACTTC.

In this sample, this clonotype turned up many times. The rearrangement uses TRBV29-1 and TRBJ2-5; D gene unclear. V gave up 4 bases and J gave up 0 bases, with 3 bases separating them. CDR3 length: 11 amino acids. CDR1 SQVTM and CDR2 ANQGSEA come from the germline V gene. The CDR3 reads CSVGHQETQYF. CDR3 coding DNA: TGCAGCGTTGGCCACCAAGAGACCCAGTACTTC.

CDR3 protein: CATSPRQITEAFF. The CDR3 region has the DNA TGTGCCACCAGCCCACGTCAGATAACTGAAGCTTTCTTT. The chain links TRBV15 to TRBJ1-1; D is undetermined. Trimming took 5 bases from V and 5 from J, leaving 12 bases between them. Germline loops: CDR1 LNHNV, CDR2 YYDKDF (reference sequence). This CDR3 has 13 residues. Drawing the rest from reference TRBV15 and TRBJ1-1, the complete variable domain is DAMVIQNPRYQVTQFGKPVTLSCSQTLNHNVMYWYQQKSSQAPKLLFHYYDKDFNNEADTPDNFQSRRPNTSFCFLDIRSPGLGDTAMYLCATSPRQITEAFFGQGTRLTVV.

This clonotype was recorded many times. The V gene is TRBV30, the J gene TRBJ1-2; TRBD1 agrees at 8 bases. V lost 5 bases, J lost 0 bases, and 2 bases stayed unmatched. The CDR3 consists of 13 residues. In germline, CDR1 is GTSNPN, CDR2 SVGIG (reference sequence). As DNA, the CDR3 is TGTGCCTGGGGACAGGGAGCTAACTATGGCTACACCTTC. Translated: CAWGQGANYGYTF.

This clonotype was seen repeatedly, ten times or more. The CDR3 region is CASSLRAGYRPADGYTF. The CDR3 DNA is TGTGCCAGCAGCTTAAGGGCAGGATACAGACCGGCAGATGGCTACACCTTC. The chain couples TRBV11-2 to TRBJ1-2, with D uncertain. Trimming pared 2 bases from V and 6 bases from J, leaving 22 bases between. The CDR3 is 17 amino acids. The germline V gene encodes CDR1 SGHAT and CDR2 FQNNGV.

This clonotype was found many times. The rearrangement joins TRBV6-1 to TRBJ2-5, with a weak D call TRBD2 (5 bases). From germline, CDR1 is MNHNS and CDR2 SASEGT. Trimming cost V 7 bases and J 4 bases, with 16 bases left between them. The CDR3 runs to 14 residues. The CDR3 coding sequence is TGTGCCAGCACTGTGAGGGAGCGGATAGAGACCCAGTACTTC. It translates to CASTVRERIETQYF.

This clonotype has only one observation. This rearrangement joins TRBV19 to TRBJ1-5, with a possible D match to TRBD1 (5 bases). Looked up from germline, CDR1 is LNHDA and CDR2 is SQIVND (reference sequence). Trimming cost V 5 bases and J 0 bases, with 14 bases left between them. The CDR3 sequence is 16 residues long. This CDR3 reads CASSWTGTASNQPQHF. The CDR3 coding sequence is TGTGCCAGTAGTTGGACCGGGACGGCTAGCAATCAGCCCCAGCATTTT. The whole variable domain, filled in from reference TRBV19 and TRBJ1-5, reads DGGITQSPKYLFRKEGQNVTLSCEQNLNHDAMYWYRQDPGQGLRLIYYSQIVNDFQKGDIAEGYSVSREKKESFPLTVTSAQKNPTAFYLCASSWTGTASNQPQHFGDGTRLSIL.

This clonotype was found many times. J is TRBJ2-7 and V is TRBV29-1, with 9 bases aligning to TRBD1. The J segment lost 3 bases and the V segment lost 6 bases, leaving 3 bases of the junction unmatched. Germline V gene sequence: CDR1 SQVTM, CDR2 ANQGSEA. The CDR3 contains 12 residues. The CDR3 nucleotides read TGCAGCGTAGGACAGGGGATCTACGAGCAGTACTTC. Translated, it gives CSVGQGIYEQYF.

The chain recombines TRBV9 with TRBJ1-5; D uncertain. The V end lost 4 bases, the J end lost 0 bases, and 17 bases lay between the germline ends. This CDR3 region has 17 residues. Germline V lookup: CDR1 SGDLS, CDR2 YYNGEE. CDR3 sequence: CASSPRPQKISNQPQHF. The CDR3 nucleotides read TGTGCCAGCAGCCCCAGGCCCCAGAAAATTAGCAATCAGCCCCAGCATTTT.

This clonotype occurred once. It may be a read error: a sequence one base away is much more abundant. The chain carries TRBV20-1 and TRBJ2-5; no clear D. Per germline, CDR1 DFQATT and CDR2 SNEGSKA (reference sequence). The CDR3 totals 10 residues. For the CDR3, the DNA is TGCAGTGCTGGCCAAGAGACCCAGGACTTC. This encodes CSAGQETQDF.

As concerns this clonotype: The final CDR3 position lacks the conserved phenylalanine or tryptophan, pointing to a likely read error. The chain carries TRBV20-1 and TRBJ2-7; the D gene is possibly TRBD1 (6 bases). The V end was cut by 6 bases, the J end by 0 bases, with 21 bases between. Per germline, CDR1 DFQATT and CDR2 SNEGSKA (reference sequence). This CDR3 has 16 residues. CDR3 amino acids: CSAKGASVGASYEQYY. In DNA, the CDR3 is TGCAGTGCCAAGGGCGCCAGCGTGGGGGCCTCCTACGAGCAGTACTAC.